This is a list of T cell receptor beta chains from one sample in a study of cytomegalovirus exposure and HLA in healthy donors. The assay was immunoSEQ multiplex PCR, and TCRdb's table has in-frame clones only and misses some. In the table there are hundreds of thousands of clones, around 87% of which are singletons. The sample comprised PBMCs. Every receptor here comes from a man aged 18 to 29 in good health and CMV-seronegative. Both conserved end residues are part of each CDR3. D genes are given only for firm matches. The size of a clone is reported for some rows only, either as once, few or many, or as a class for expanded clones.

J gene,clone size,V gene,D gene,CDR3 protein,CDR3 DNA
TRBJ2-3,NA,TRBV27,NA,CASSILRQTDTQYF,TGTGCCAGCAGCATCCTGCGACAGACAGATACGCAGTATTTT
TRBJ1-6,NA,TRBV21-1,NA,CASSHVAGDSYSPLHF,TGTGCCAGCAGCCACGTTGCTGGGGACAGTTATTCACCCCTCCACTTT
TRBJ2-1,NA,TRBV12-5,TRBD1,CASGYRQGASTYNEQFF,TGTGCTAGTGGTTACCGACAGGGGGCCTCAACTTACAATGAGCAGTTCTTC
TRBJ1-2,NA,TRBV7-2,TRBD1,CASIPGPGGYGYTF,TGTGCCAGCATCCCAGGGCCAGGGGGCTATGGCTACACCTTC
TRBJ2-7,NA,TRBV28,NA,CASSLGLGGQYF,TGTGCCAGCAGTTTAGGGTTGGGGGGGCAGTACTTC
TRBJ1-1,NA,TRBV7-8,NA,CASSPRAVGAEAFF,TGTGCCAGCAGCCCTAGGGCAGTAGGGGCTGAAGCTTTCTTT
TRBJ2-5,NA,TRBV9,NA,CASSTGGTSEETQYF,TGTGCCAGCAGCACAGGCGGGACTTCCGAAGAGACCCAGTACTTC
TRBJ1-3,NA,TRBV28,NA,CASSLIPTGRRNTIYF,TGTGCCAGCAGTTTAATCCCGACAGGTCGCCGAAACACCATATATTTT
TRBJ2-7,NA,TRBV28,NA,CASSLQGVSRPYF,TGTGCCAGCAGTTTACAGGGCGTCTCCAGGCCGTACTTC
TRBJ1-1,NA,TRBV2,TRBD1,CASSVFPDRGDTEAFF,TGTGCCAGCAGTGTTTTCCCGGACAGGGGCGACACTGAAGCTTTCTTT
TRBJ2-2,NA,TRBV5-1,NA,CASSLKGAGELFF,TGCGCCAGCAGCTTAAAGGGGGCCGGGGAGCTGTTTTTT
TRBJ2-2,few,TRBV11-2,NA,CASSFLYRFTGELFF,TGTGCCAGCAGCTTCTTATACAGGTTCACCGGGGAGCTGTTTTTT
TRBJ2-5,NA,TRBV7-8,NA,CASSRGLKQETQYF,TGTGCCAGCAGCCGAGGACTAAAACAAGAGACCCAGTACTTC
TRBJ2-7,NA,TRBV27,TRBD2,CASSLGGLSGSPYEQYF,TGTGCCAGCAGTTTAGGGGGCCTGAGCGGGAGCCCCTACGAGCAGTACTTC
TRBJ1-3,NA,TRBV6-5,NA,CASSDTVGNTIYF,TGTGCCAGCAGCGACACGGTCGGAAACACCATATATTTT
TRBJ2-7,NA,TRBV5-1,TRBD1,CASSYRTGSYEQYF,TGCGCCAGCAGCTACAGGACAGGGAGTTACGAGCAGTACTTC
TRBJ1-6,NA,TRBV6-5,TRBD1,CASSLLGGGWSPLHF,TGTGCCAGCAGTTTATTAGGGGGCGGATGGTCACCCCTCCACTTT